One and the same sample provided the 19 T cell receptor beta chains below, sequenced in a study of shared clonotypes between healthy human individuals. TCRdb's table, derived via immunoSEQ multiplex PCR, lists solely in-frame clones and lacks some. Among roughly 2,500,000 clones listed, under 95% were seen once. Sequencing was carried out using naive CD4+ T cells from PBMCs. Subset noted: CD45RA+ positively selected. The receptors stem from a man between 18 and 35 years old in good health. Some clones in this sample may be carry-over from other donors' samples.

The chain is built from TRBV10-3 and TRBJ2-1, with TRBD2 matching over 12 bases. This CDR3 region has 17 residues. Germline V gene sequence: CDR1 ENHRY, CDR2 SYGVKD. The V segment lost 4 bases and the J segment 7 bases; nucleotides outside the gene matches: 11. The CDR3 nucleotides are TGTGCCATCAGTGGTAGCCTAGCGGGAGGGGTGGGTAATGAGCAGTTCTTC. This gives the protein CAISGSLAGGVGNEQFF.

This clone was seen only a few times. The chain links TRBV19 to TRBJ1-2, with 7 bases that match TRBD1. This CDR3 has 15 residues. Germline CDR1 LNHDA, CDR2 SQIVND (reference sequence). V lost 3 bases, J lost 0 bases, and 4 bases stayed unmatched. The CDR3 bases are TGTGCCAGTAGTATTTCAGACAGGGCTAACTATGGCTACACCTTC. Its protein product is CASSISDRANYGYTF.

The CDR3 bases are TGTGCCAGCAGTGAACCGAGGACAGGGGGGCTTGAAGCTTTCTTT. This codes for CASSEPRTGGLEAFF. The chain combines TRBV6-1 with TRBJ1-1; 10 bases align to TRBD1. Germline V gives CDR1 MNHNS, CDR2 SASEGT. The length of the CDR3 is 15 residues. Unmatched junction bases numbered 7, after V lost 2 bases and J lost 7 bases.

The chain carries TRBV28 and TRBJ1-3; D is uncertain. CDR3 length: 14 residues. The germline V gene has CDR1 MDHEN and CDR2 SYDVKM. V lost 7 bases and J lost 0, with 10 bases in between. The CDR3 loop reads CASIGQFSGNTIYF. Written as DNA, the CDR3 is TGTGCCAGCATTGGGCAATTCTCTGGAAACACCATATATTTT.

The chain couples TRBV28 to TRBJ1-4; 7 bases fit TRBD1. This CDR3 has 11 residues. Trimming took 4 bases from V and 13 from J; bases not matched to a gene: 3. Germline-derived CDR1 and CDR2 are MDHEN and SYDVKM. The CDR3 is CASSSTGTLFF. The CDR3, as DNA: TGTGCCAGCAGTTCGACAGGGACACTGTTTTTT.

The V call is TRBV5-4, the J call TRBJ1-2; 7 bases are shared with TRBD1. V was clipped by 4 bases and J by 2 bases; unmatched bases: 8. The CDR3 totals 15 residues. From germline, CDR1 is SGHNT and CDR2 YYREEE (reference sequence). CDR3 DNA sequence: TGTGCCAGCAGCCCGGGGGGACAGAAAAACTATGGCTACACCTTC. Translated: CASSPGGQKNYGYTF.

The chain has TRBV7-2 and TRBJ1-2, with D possibly being TRBD1 (5 bases). Trimming removed 7 bases at V and 2 bases at J, with 14 bases between. The CDR3 is 14 amino acids. From germline, CDR1 is SGHTA and CDR2 FQGNSA. CDR3 in amino acids: CASIPVTVNYGYTF. The CDR3, as DNA: TGTGCCAGCATCCCAGTGACAGTCAACTATGGCTACACCTTC. Using reference TRBV7-2 and TRBJ1-2 for the parts outside the CDR3, the full variable domain is GAGVSQSPSNKVTEKGKDVELRCDPISGHTALYWYRQSLGQGLEFLIYFQGNSAPDKSGLPSDRFSAERTGGSVSTLTIQRTQQEDSAVYLCASIPVTVNYGYTFGSGTRLTVV.

This chain uses TRBV27 with TRBJ2-2; D is undetermined. Germline-derived CDR1 and CDR2 are MNHEY and SMNVEV (reference sequence). CDR3 length: 15 residues. Trimming pared 6 bases from V and 2 bases from J, leaving 13 bases between. The CDR3: CASSKGLTNTGELFF. CDR3 nucleotides: TGTGCCAGCAGCAAAGGCCTAACAAACACCGGGGAGCTGTTTTTT.

The J gene is TRBJ1-3, the V gene TRBV7-9; a weak D match, TRBD1 (5 bases). V was clipped by 1 base and J by 0 bases, with 13 bases between them. Germline assignment: CDR1 SEHNR and CDR2 FQNEAQ (reference sequence). This CDR3 has 17 amino acids. The CDR3 nucleotides read TGTGCCAGCAGCTTAGGAGCCCGTGGGACCTCTGGAAACACCATATATTTT. Protein: CASSLGARGTSGNTIYF.

This clone appeared once. The chain couples TRBV11-2 to TRBJ2-3, with TRBD2 identical over 9 bases. The CDR3 has 15 residues. The junction had 5 bases not matched to a gene; V was cut back by 3 bases and J by 4 bases. Germline V gives CDR1 SGHAT, CDR2 FQNNGV. Written as DNA, the CDR3 is TGTGCCAGCAGCTTCGGTAGCGGGAGACCAGATACGCAGTATTTT. As protein: CASSFGSGRPDTQYF.

The rearrangement uses TRBV28 and TRBJ1-1; perhaps TRBD1 as D (5 bases). Germline V gives CDR1 MDHEN, CDR2 SYDVKM. V was clipped by 10 bases and J by 2 bases, with 17 bases between them. This CDR3 has 14 amino acids. CDR3 protein: CATLDPTVNTEAFF. The CDR3 nucleotides read TGTGCCACCCTCGATCCGACAGTTAACACTGAAGCTTTCTTT.

V usage is TRBV9 and J usage is TRBJ1-1, with D possibly being TRBD1 (5 bases). V was pared by 2 bases and J by 8 bases, with 16 bases between. The V gene's germline CDR1 is SGDLS and CDR2 YYNGEE. The CDR3 has 14 residues. The CDR3 protein is CASSVDFGTGEAFF. Written as DNA, the CDR3 is TGTGCCAGCAGCGTTGACTTTGGGACTGGGGAAGCTTTCTTT.

V and J are TRBV5-6 and TRBJ2-7; D is uncertain. V lost 4 bases, J lost 0 bases, and 5 bases lay in between. This CDR3 comprises 12 residues. CDR1 is SGHDT, CDR2 YYEEEE, per germline. The CDR3: CASSGSSYEQYF. For the CDR3, the DNA is TGTGCCAGCAGCGGAAGCTCCTACGAGCAGTACTTC.

The chain has TRBV19 and TRBJ1-5; 10 nucleotides line up with TRBD1. Trimming at V came to 5 bases and at J to 9 bases, leaving 10 bases not matched to a gene. Germline V gene sequence: CDR1 LNHDA, CDR2 SQIVND (reference sequence). The CDR3 is 15 amino acids. CDR3 region: CASSAGTGVNRPQHF. DNA of the CDR3: TGTGCCAGTAGTGCAGGGACAGGGGTGAATAGGCCCCAGCATTTT.

The rearrangement joins TRBV27 to TRBJ2-5; TRBD1 matches at 7 bases. V trimming: 7 bases; J trimming: 5 bases; junction bases outside the gene matches: 22. Looked up from germline, CDR1 is MNHEY and CDR2 is SMNVEV (reference sequence). The CDR3 length is 18 residues. CDR3 in amino acids: CASKRVRGLGPIGETQYF. The CDR3 bases are TGTGCCAGCAAGAGGGTGAGGGGGCTGGGTCCGATAGGGGAGACCCAGTACTTC.

V is TRBV9 and J is TRBJ2-7; D is unclear. CDR3 length: 14 amino acids. The germline V gene encodes CDR1 SGDLS and CDR2 YYNGEE. Between the trimmed V and J ends, which lost 4 bases and 4 bases, there was a span of 15 bases. CDR3: CASSPSTGTYEQYF. The CDR3 DNA reads as TGTGCCAGCAGCCCGAGCACGGGTACATACGAGCAGTACTTC.

The gene calls are TRBV27 and TRBJ1-1; D remains unclear. V was trimmed by 3 bases and J by 0 bases, leaving 8 bases between them. The CDR3 extends over 14 amino acids. Per the germline V gene, CDR1 is MNHEY and CDR2 is SMNVEV (reference sequence). The CDR3 sequence is CASSFSRMNTEAFF. CDR3 bases: TGTGCCAGCAGTTTTAGCAGGATGAACACTGAAGCTTTCTTT.

This chain links TRBV5-1 with TRBJ2-5; 11 bases fit TRBD2. The CDR3 has 15 residues. In germline, CDR1 is SGHRS, CDR2 YFSETQ. Trimming removed 1 base from V and 5 bases from J; junction bases left unmatched: 4. CDR3 protein: CASSLLVAGGETQYF. The CDR3 region has the DNA TGCGCCAGCAGCTTGTTGGTAGCGGGAGGGGAGACCCAGTACTTC.

The sample holds one count of this clone. The chain recombines TRBV5-4 with TRBJ2-5, with D possibly being TRBD2 (6 bases). Germline V CDR1 and CDR2: SGHNT, YYREEE (reference sequence). Trimming left V 0 bases short and J 7 bases short, with 13 bases between. The CDR3 runs to 14 residues. CDR3 DNA sequence: TGTGCCAGCAGCTTGGGACGCATCGGGGGGACCCAGTACTTC. It encodes CASSLGRIGGTQYF.